This TCR beta chain emerged from a study of T cells after yellow fever vaccination. Overall study findings and caveats: A small share of clonotypes appeared in both CD4 and CD8 compartments. Though weaker, the secondary response peaked faster, on day 5 versus 15. The study re-detected most primary-vaccination clones after the booster (roughly 96% CD4, roughly 88% CD8).

Production of TCR cDNA was by 5'RACE template switching, which also added a universal primer site and UMIs. TCRdb reprocessed the 5' RACE reads with MiXCR, giving one entry per CDR3 protein. This table holds 500,000 to 650,000 distinct CDR3 sequences, about a sixth found once. V dropped 0 bases and J dropped 8; count of bases not matched to a gene: 5. Germline loops: CDR1 SGHRS, CDR2 YFSETQ. The CDR3 consists of 14 residues. This clonotype has at least ten counts. Antigen unknown. This receptor was identified in a man aged 18-30 years who received the YFV17D yellow fever vaccine. The gene calls are TRBV5-1 and TRBJ2-1, with 7 bases aligning to TRBD1. The sample was PBMCs, taken more than 4 days after the first yellow fever vaccination. Written as DNA, the CDR3 is TGCGCCAGCAGCTTGGCTACAGGGGCGGATGAGCAGTTCTTC. Translating it yields CASSLATGADEQFF.